The 26 T cell receptor beta chains below all came from one sample that was sequenced in a study of shared clonotypes between healthy human individuals. The protocol was immunoSEQ multiplex PCR, while the TCRdb copy is restricted to in-frame clones and leaves out a portion. The repertoire has more than 550,000 clones, about 90% of them found once; the top ten carry about 33%. The sequenced sample was memory CD8+ T cells from PBMCs. Subset reported: CD45RO+ cells pooled with CCR7-negative TemRA cells. The receptor set was obtained from a man aged 18 to 35 in good health. Some clones in this sample may be carry-over from other donors' samples.

This chain links TRBV11-2 with TRBJ2-3, with D possibly being TRBD2 (5 bases). This CDR3 spans 19 amino acids. The germline V gene has CDR1 SGHAT and CDR2 FQNNGV. V lost 1 base and J lost 2, with 22 bases in between. The CDR3 DNA follows: TGTGCCAGCAGCTTAGGTATCCAGGAGGTCGGGTTGCTCACAGATACGCAGTATTTT. This translates into CASSLGIQEVGLLTDTQYF.

The sample holds one count of this clone. V gene TRBV28 combines with J gene TRBJ2-7; 12 positions match TRBD2. From germline, CDR1 is MDHEN and CDR2 SYDVKM. V lost 5 bases, J lost 0 bases, and 5 bases stayed unmatched. The CDR3 runs 16 residues. In DNA form, the CDR3 reads TGTGCCAGCAGTCTAGGGACTAGCGGGTTCTCCTACGAGCAGTACTTC. This codes for CASSLGTSGFSYEQYF.

The CDR3 DNA sequence: TGTGCCAGCAGCCGGGCCTTTTACGAGCAGTACTTC. This encodes CASSRAFYEQYF. The chain links TRBV7-8 to TRBJ2-7; D unresolved. Germline V lookup: CDR1 SGHVS, CDR2 FQNEAQ. Trimming took off 5 bases at V and 4 bases at J, with 9 bases between the two ends. The length of the CDR3 is 12 residues. The full variable domain, completed using reference TRBV7-8 and TRBJ2-7, is GAGVSQSPRYKVAKRGQDVALRCDPISGHVSLFWYQQALGQGPEFLTYFQNEAQLDKSGLPSDRFFAERPEGSVSTLKIQRTQQEDSAVYLCASSRAFYEQYFGPGTRLTVT.

The chain employs TRBV27 and TRBJ1-1; TRBD1 is a possible D gene (6 bases). This CDR3 has 15 amino acids. Germline V lookup: CDR1 MNHEY, CDR2 SMNVEV (reference sequence). Trimming stripped 5 bases from V and 3 bases from J, with 16 bases between. For the CDR3, the DNA is TGTGCCAGCAGTCTTCAGGGGCTTTTTTACACTGAAGCTTTCTTT. The encoded protein is CASSLQGLFYTEAFF.

This clone was found once. The chain joins TRBV5-8 to TRBJ2-7, with TRBD1 matching over 8 bases. Germline V gene sequence: CDR1 SGHTS, CDR2 YDEGEE. The CDR3 spans 14 residues. V lost 4 bases, J lost 2 bases, and 5 bases stayed unmatched. CDR3 in DNA: TGTGCCAGCAGCCTGCCGGACAGGGCCTACGAGCAGTACTTC. Translated: CASSLPDRAYEQYF.

This clone was observed once. The J gene is TRBJ2-7, the V gene TRBV10-2; no clear D gene. Germline CDR1 is WSHSY and CDR2 is SAAADI. V lost 5 bases to trimming and J lost 2 bases, with 7 bases between them. The CDR3 has 12 amino acids. The CDR3 bases are TGCGCCAGCAGTCCTGTTCCCTACGAGCAGTACTTC. Its protein is CASSPVPYEQYF.

The genes are TRBV27 and TRBJ1-5; no clear D. Germline CDR1 is MNHEY and CDR2 is SMNVEV (reference sequence). V gave up 3 bases and J gave up 0 bases, with 9 bases separating them. The CDR3 runs to 15 residues. The CDR3: CASSLLPDSNQPQHF. In DNA, the CDR3 is TGTGCCAGCAGTTTGCTGCCGGATAGCAATCAGCCCCAGCATTTT.

The rearrangement links TRBV11-3 to TRBJ2-1, with 12 positions matching TRBD2. This CDR3 has 17 amino acids. V dropped 1 base and J dropped 10; count of bases not matched to a gene: 11. The germline V gene encodes CDR1 SGHNT and CDR2 YENEEA. The chain's CDR3 is CASSLAPGLAGFAEQFF. The CDR3 bases are TGTGCCAGCAGCTTAGCTCCGGGACTAGCGGGCTTCGCGGAGCAGTTCTTC. The entire variable domain, with the rest obtained from reference TRBV11-3 and TRBJ2-1, is as follows: EAGVVQSPRYKIIEKKQPVAFWCNPISGHNTLYWYLQNLGQGPELLIRYENEEAVDDSQLPKDRFSAERLKGVDSTLKIQPAELGDSAVYLCASSLAPGLAGFAEQFFGPGTRLTVL.

The V gene is TRBV21-1, the J gene TRBJ2-7; the table gives TRBD1 as D, unverified against the DNA. TRBV21-1 is a listed pseudogene. CDR3 size: 13 residues. CDR3 in DNA: TGTGCCAGCAAAAGGGACAACTCCTACGAGCAGTACTTC. Translating gives CASKRDNSYEQYF.

The chain employs TRBV19 and TRBJ2-7, with D unresolved. Per the germline V gene, CDR1 is LNHDA and CDR2 is SQIVND (reference sequence). V shed 1 base and J shed 6 bases, with 13 bases lying between them. The CDR3 contains 14 residues. The CDR3 bases are TGTGCCAGTAGTATAGTCGCGAAGGCAAGCGAGCAGTACTTC. Translation gives CASSIVAKASEQYF.

This sequence joins TRBV30 and TRBJ2-1; D is uncertain. The germline V gene encodes CDR1 GTSNPN and CDR2 SVGIG (reference sequence). CDR3 size: 13 residues. The V end was cut by 8 bases, the J end by 1 base, with 12 bases between. CDR3 in DNA: TGTGCCGAGAGCGTACCTTCCTACAATGAGCAGTTCTTC. Protein sequence: CAESVPSYNEQFF.

This chain links TRBV29-1 with TRBJ2-5; TRBD2 is a possible D gene (6 bases). The CDR3 is 16 residues long. V lost 2 bases and J 3 bases, leaving 19 bases between the germline ends. Germline V gives CDR1 SQVTM, CDR2 ANQGSEA. The CDR3 DNA follows: TGCAGCGTTGAACCGAGAAGGCTTAGGAGGGAAGAGACCCAGTACTTC. Encoded protein: CSVEPRRLRREETQYF.

This sequence joins TRBV7-3 and TRBJ2-2, with D hard to call. The CDR3 runs 10 residues. V lost 7 bases to trimming and J lost 7 bases, with 4 bases between them. Germline CDR1 is SGHTA and CDR2 is FQGTGA. The CDR3 DNA follows: TGTGCCAGCAAGGTCGGGGAGCTGTTTTTT. Protein: CASKVGELFF.

The J gene is TRBJ2-7, the V gene TRBV2; D is ambiguous. Deletions cut 4 bases from V and 2 bases from J, with 12 bases between. Germline lookup yields CDR1 SNHLY and CDR2 FYNNEI. The CDR3 is 14 amino acids. DNA for the CDR3: TGTGCCAGCAGTGGGAAAGATCGGGCCTACGAGCAGTACTTC. This codes for CASSGKDRAYEQYF.

The rearrangement uses TRBV29-1 and TRBJ1-5; 8 bases match TRBD1. Trimming took 1 base from V and 4 from J; bases not matched to a gene: 12. Germline loops: CDR1 SQVTM, CDR2 ANQGSEA. The CDR3 is 17 amino acids. In nucleotides, the CDR3 is TGCAGCGTTGAAGGGGGACGTGACAGGGGTGAGAATCAGCCCCAGCATTTT. Its protein product is CSVEGGRDRGENQPQHF.

V usage is TRBV27 and J usage is TRBJ2-7, with D possibly being TRBD2 (5 bases). Germline V CDR1 and CDR2: MNHEY, SMNVEV (reference sequence). V lost 3 bases and J lost 0, with 9 bases in between. The CDR3 contains 14 residues. The CDR3 protein is CASSLGEGSYEQYF. CDR3 nucleotides: TGTGCCAGCAGTTTGGGTGAGGGCTCCTACGAGCAGTACTTC.

CDR3 coding DNA: TGTGCCAGTAGTATGGGCAGGGGAGCCGGGACCCAGTACTTC. As protein: CASSMGRGAGTQYF. The chain carries TRBV19 and TRBJ2-5, with D possibly being TRBD1 (6 bases). V lost 3 bases and J lost 7, with 15 bases in between. This CDR3 has 14 amino acids. Looked up from germline, CDR1 is LNHDA and CDR2 is SQIVND (reference sequence).

Regarding this clone: Only one base separates this from a far larger clonotype, so it likely reflects a read error. The chain uses TRBV7-9 and TRBJ2-1; 13 nucleotides line up with TRBD2. The junction had 6 bases not matched to a gene; V was cut back by 5 bases and J by 5 bases. CDR1 is SEHNR, CDR2 FQNEAQ, per germline (reference sequence). The CDR3 runs 16 residues. CDR3 nucleotide sequence: TGTGCCAGCAGCCTCCGACTAGCGGGAGGTAACAATGAGCAGTTCTTC. Its protein product is CASSLRLAGGNNEQFF.

The V and J genes are TRBV7-9 and TRBJ1-5; D unclear. V lost 3 bases, J lost 0 bases, and 6 bases lay in between. The CDR3 runs to 14 residues. Per germline, CDR1 SEHNR and CDR2 FQNEAQ (reference sequence). The DNA of the CDR3 is TGTGCCAGCAGCTTTACGGATAGCAATCAGCCCCAGCATTTT. Translation gives CASSFTDSNQPQHF.

This rearrangement joins TRBV19 to TRBJ1-1; tentatively, D is TRBD1 (6 bases). The length of the CDR3 is 14 residues. Germline V gene data show CDR1 as LNHDA and CDR2 as SQIVND (reference sequence). Trimming removed 6 bases at V and 0 bases at J, with 11 bases between. The DNA of the CDR3 is TGTGCCAGTAGAGACAGGCTCATGAACACTGAAGCTTTCTTT. This sequence encodes CASRDRLMNTEAFF.

This chain connects TRBV11-3 to TRBJ1-1, with unresolved D. The germline V and J ends were trimmed by 3 bases and 1 base, with 6 bases remaining between them. Per germline, CDR1 SGHNT and CDR2 YENEEA. The CDR3 length is 13 residues. CDR3 region: CASSFNRNTEAFF. The CDR3 DNA reads as TGTGCCAGCAGCTTTAATAGGAACACTGAAGCTTTCTTT.

The rearrangement joins TRBV2 to TRBJ2-5; D possibly uses TRBD1 or TRBD2 (6 bases each). V was pared by 11 bases and J by 0 bases, with 10 bases between. The CDR3 covers 12 residues. Germline-derived CDR1 and CDR2 are SNHLY and FYNNEI. The CDR3 here is CAWRGYQETQYF. CDR3 coding DNA: TGTGCCTGGAGGGGGTACCAAGAGACCCAGTACTTC.

V gene TRBV11-2 combines with J gene TRBJ2-5, with 7 bases identical to TRBD2. The V gene's germline CDR1 is SGHAT and CDR2 FQNNGV. The CDR3 is 16 amino acids. V lost 1 base to trimming and J lost 5 bases; unmatched junction nucleotides: 10. In nucleotides, the CDR3 is TGTGCCAGCAGCTTAGGGGCCCCCTCGCGGGAGGAGACCCAGTACTTC. Translated: CASSLGAPSREETQYF.

The V call is TRBV11-2, the J call TRBJ2-7; D is undetermined. The CDR3 is 13 amino acids. Trimming removed 5 bases at V and 4 bases at J, with 12 bases between. CDR1 is SGHAT and CDR2 is FQNNGV in the germline V gene. In DNA form, the CDR3 reads TGTGCCAGCAGCGAGCGACGCGTATACGAGCAGTACTTC. Residues: CASSERRVYEQYF.

The V and J genes are TRBV7-8 and TRBJ2-1, with 7 bases identical to TRBD2. V shed 1 base and J 4 bases; nucleotides not matched to a gene: 7. This CDR3 is built from 16 residues. The germline V gene has CDR1 SGHVS and CDR2 FQNEAQ. The CDR3 bases are TGTGCCAGCAGCTTAGAACCAGCGGGACGGTACAATGAGCAGTTCTTC. As protein: CASSLEPAGRYNEQFF.

This clone was found once. The rearrangement joins TRBV27 to TRBJ2-1; TRBD2 matches at 8 bases. The junction had 9 bases not matched to a gene; V was cut back by 5 bases and J by 6 bases. Germline V gene lookup returns CDR1 MNHEY and CDR2 SMNVEV (reference sequence). The CDR3 runs to 15 residues. The CDR3 DNA reads TGTGCCAGCAGTCCCCGAACTAGCGGACTCAATGAGCAGTTCTTC. Translating gives CASSPRTSGLNEQFF.